Shown below are 5 T cell receptor beta chains from a single sample sequenced in a study of tissue T cells after allogeneic stem cell transplantation. Measured with immunoSEQ multiplex PCR; TCRdb has only the in-frame clones, and not every one. The sample yields some 48,000 clones, approximately 73% seen once. Source material: sorted cells pooled from one or two spleens. These receptors were obtained from a pool of C57BL/6 mice in good health.

Details on this clone: Mouse names are used for the genes. The CDR3 end is not reached by the read, which stops 1 residue before it; the germline J gene fills it in. Different DNA sequences within this sample yield the same CDR3. The chain joins TRBV3 to TRBJ1-4, with 7 bases that match TRBD1. This CDR3 has 14 amino acids. The germline CDR1 and CDR2 sequences are SNHLY and FYNGKV (reference sequence). The V segment lost 6 bases and the J segment 3 bases; nucleotides outside the gene matches: 4. The CDR3 sequence: CASSRQGANERLFF. Partial CDR3 DNA: TGTGCCAGCAGTCGACAGGGAGCCAACGAAAGATTATTT.

A word on this clone: Mouse germline and gene names are used. The read gets to within 1 residue of the CDR3 end, and the germline J gene fills in the rest. The rearrangement links TRBV14 to TRBJ1-2, with 8 bases lining up with TRBD1. Germline CDR1 and CDR2: SGHDT and FRDEAV. This CDR3 comprises 14 residues. J lost 2 bases, V lost 4 bases, and 4 bases had no gene match. The CDR3 loop is CASSRTGLNSDYTF. The DNA read from the CDR3 is TGTGCCAGCAGTCGGACAGGGCTTAACTCCGACTACACC.

As concerns this clone: The gene names here belong to mouse. The read stops 1 residue short of the end of the CDR3; the missing end is completed from the germline J gene. The V gene is TRBV29, the J gene TRBJ2-2; 9 bases align to TRBD1. Per the germline V gene, CDR1 is MSHET and CDR2 is SYDVDS. Trimming cost V 6 bases and J 1 base; bases outside gene matches: 3. This CDR3 comprises 15 residues. The part of the CDR3 DNA that was read is TGTGCTAGCAGCCGGACAGGGGTAAACACCGGGCAGCTCTAC. Encoded protein: CASSRTGVNTGQLY. The whole CDR3 protein is CASSRTGVNTGQLYF.

This clone was seen a single time. Genes and germline come from the mouse. The DNA ends 1 residue before the CDR3 does, and the rest of the CDR3 is filled in from the germline J gene. The rearrangement links TRBV13-1 to TRBJ1-3, with a weak D call TRBD1 (5 bases). The CDR3 runs to 15 residues. V lost 3 bases and J lost 0, with 10 bases in between. CDR1 NSHNY and CDR2 SYGAGN come from the germline V gene. The covered CDR3 bases are TGTGCCAGCAGTGGCGACAGAAATTCTGGAAATACGCTCTAT. Translating it yields CASSGDRNSGNTLY. Given in full, the CDR3 is CASSGDRNSGNTLYF.

This clone was found a few times. Mouse gene names and germline throughout. Read data end 1 residue before the CDR3 end; the end is taken from the germline J gene. J is TRBJ2-7 and V is TRBV20, with a possible D match to TRBD2 (6 bases). The CDR3 has 13 amino acids. V was clipped by 2 bases and J by 0 bases, with 8 bases between them. Germline CDR1 is GFQATS and CDR2 is STVNSAI. This CDR3 is CGARWGSSYEQYF. CDR3 bases read: TGTGGTGCTAGGTGGGGGAGCTCCTATGAACAGTAC.